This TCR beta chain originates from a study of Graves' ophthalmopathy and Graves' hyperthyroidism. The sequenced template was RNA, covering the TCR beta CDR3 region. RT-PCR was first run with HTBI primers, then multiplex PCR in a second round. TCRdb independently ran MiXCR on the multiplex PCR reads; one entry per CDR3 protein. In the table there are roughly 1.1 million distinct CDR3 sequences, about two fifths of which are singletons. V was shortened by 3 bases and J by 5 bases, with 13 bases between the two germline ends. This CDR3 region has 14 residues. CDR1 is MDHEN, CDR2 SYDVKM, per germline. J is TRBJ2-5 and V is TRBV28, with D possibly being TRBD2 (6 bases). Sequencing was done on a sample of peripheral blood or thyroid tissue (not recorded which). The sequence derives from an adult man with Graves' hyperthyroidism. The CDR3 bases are TGTGCCAGCAGTTTTCGCGGGACGTATGAGACCCAGTACTTC. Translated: CASSFRGTYETQYF.